The entry below describes one T cell receptor (beta chain). Its antigen is not yet known. There are no base qualities to consult, and no much larger clone falls within one base. The immunoSEQ Assay, a bias-controlled multiplex PCR, was used to amplify TCRbeta CDR3 regions from genomic DNA. The paper's data handling went like this. The number of nucleated cells in each sample was estimated by amplification of reference gene primers within the assay. To quantify the absolute abundance of each unique TCRbeta CDR3 rearrangement, sequence reads were collapsed and filtered. For each sample, productive Simpson clonality was calculated as the square root of Simpson's diversity index across productive rearrangements. In its TCRdb copy, this immuneACCESS table keeps in-frame sequences only and misses some clones. Where compared with another copy, unresolved V genes explain less than half of these, and the others have no known cause. The V and J calls and the clone size are those of that table, but D and trimming were determined from the DNA. Across this sample there are about 95,000 clones, with around 89% seen only once. Roughly 2.6% of the sample rests with the top ten.

In Seattle, one collaborating source enrolled patients while the infection was active and tracked those patients longitudinally over the course of disease. Collaborating institutions collected whole blood in K2EDTA tubes following their own protocols. For TCRbeta analysis, collaborators shipped samples as frozen whole blood, isolated PBMCs, or DNA extracted from either of those sample types. This sample is drawn from a study of blood T cell repertoires in COVID-19 (dated by TCRdb to 2018 to 2020). Broadly, across the study: Samples covering the acute and convalescent phases of COVID-19 were provided by collaborators in the United States, Italy and Spain. Deeply sampled blood TCRbeta repertoires from subjects exposed to, actively infected with, or recovered from COVID-19 were included in the dataset. Where available, HLA class I and class II types were obtained from metadata supplied by the sample provider rather than from assay-based typing. The repertoires were released in a freely available public database intended as a resource for research on the immune response to SARS-CoV-2. Nearly every sample came with metadata listing a de-identified subject ID, COVID-19 status, age in years and sex. The samples were drawn from two sources: the first 160 participants of the ongoing ImmuneRACE study, and 950 to 1,500 subjects contributed by 6 global collaborators. The material from the prospective study consisted of cDNA or gDNA derived from T cells, B-cell-depleted T cells, or PBMCs. Broader findings and caveats from the paper: The amount of clinical and demographic metadata varied by source and participant and was provided uncurated.

There are 12 amino acids in the CDR3, from cysteine to phenylalanine inclusive. Kept here is only the CDR3 DNA, which spans 36 bases and is read in frame from base 1. CDR1 and CDR2, looked up from the germline V gene (reference sequence), are SGHNT and YYREEE. V is reduced by 8 bases and J by 9 bases, leaving a spacing of 15 bases between them. The sample was peripheral blood. The sequence links TRBV5-4 to TRBJ1-5; a tentative D call is TRBD1 (5 bases match). This clonotype originated in a man in his fifties with COVID-19, enrolled during active disease. The CDR3 reads CASGELQGPQHF. The sequenced DNA is TGTGCCAGTGGGGAACTTCAGGGGCCCCAGCATTTT.